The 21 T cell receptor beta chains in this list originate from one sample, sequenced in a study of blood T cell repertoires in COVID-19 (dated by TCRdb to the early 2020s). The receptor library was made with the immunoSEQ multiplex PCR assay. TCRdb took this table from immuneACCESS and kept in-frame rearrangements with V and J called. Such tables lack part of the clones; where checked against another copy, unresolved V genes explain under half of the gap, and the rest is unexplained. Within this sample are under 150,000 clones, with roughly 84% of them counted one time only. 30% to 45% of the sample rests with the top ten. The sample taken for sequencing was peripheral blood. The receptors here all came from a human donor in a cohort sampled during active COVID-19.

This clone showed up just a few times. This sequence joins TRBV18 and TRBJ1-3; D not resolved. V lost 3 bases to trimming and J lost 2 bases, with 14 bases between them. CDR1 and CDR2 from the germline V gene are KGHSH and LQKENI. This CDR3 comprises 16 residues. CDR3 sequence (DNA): TGTGCCAGCTCACCTTCGCCCCCTCAGGCTGGAAACACCATATATTTT. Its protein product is CASSPSPPQAGNTIYF.

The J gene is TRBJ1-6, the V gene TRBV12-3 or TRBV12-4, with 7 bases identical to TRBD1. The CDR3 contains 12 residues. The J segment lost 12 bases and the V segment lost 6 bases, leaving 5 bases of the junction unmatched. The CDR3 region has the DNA TGTGCCAGCAGATACTCAGGGGGACCCCTCCACTTT. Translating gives CASRYSGGPLHF.

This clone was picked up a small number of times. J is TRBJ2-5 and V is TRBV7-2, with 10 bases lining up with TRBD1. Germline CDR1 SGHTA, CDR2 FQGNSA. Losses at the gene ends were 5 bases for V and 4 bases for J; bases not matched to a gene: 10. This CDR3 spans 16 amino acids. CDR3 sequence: CASSVRDRGSSETQYF. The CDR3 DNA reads TGTGCCAGCAGCGTCCGGGACAGGGGTTCTTCAGAGACCCAGTACTTC.

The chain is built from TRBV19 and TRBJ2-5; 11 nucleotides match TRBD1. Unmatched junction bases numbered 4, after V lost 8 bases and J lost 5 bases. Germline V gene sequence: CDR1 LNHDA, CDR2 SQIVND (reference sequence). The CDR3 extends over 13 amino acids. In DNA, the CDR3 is TGTGCCAGTGGACAGGGGGCGTCGGAGACCCAGTACTTC. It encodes CASGQGASETQYF.

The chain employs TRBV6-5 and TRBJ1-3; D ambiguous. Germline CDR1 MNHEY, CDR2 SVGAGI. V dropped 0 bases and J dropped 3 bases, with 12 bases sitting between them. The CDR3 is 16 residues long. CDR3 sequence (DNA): TGTGCCAGCAGTTACTCACTCGGGAATTTTGGAAACACCATATATTTT. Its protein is CASSYSLGNFGNTIYF.

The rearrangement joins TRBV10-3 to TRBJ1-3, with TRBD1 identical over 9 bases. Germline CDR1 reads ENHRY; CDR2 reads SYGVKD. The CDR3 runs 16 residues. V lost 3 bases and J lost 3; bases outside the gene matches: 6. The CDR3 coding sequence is TGTGCCATCAGTGAAGGGGACAGGGTTGATGGAAACACCATATATTTT. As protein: CAISEGDRVDGNTIYF.

The CDR3, as DNA: TGCGCCAGCAGCTACGGAGGTAATGAAAAACTGTTTTTT. This encodes CASSYGGNEKLFF. The chain employs TRBV5-1 and TRBJ1-4; D is unresolved. Trimming took 3 bases from V and 4 from J, leaving 7 bases between them. The V gene's germline CDR1 is SGHRS and CDR2 YFSETQ. The CDR3 sequence is 13 residues long.

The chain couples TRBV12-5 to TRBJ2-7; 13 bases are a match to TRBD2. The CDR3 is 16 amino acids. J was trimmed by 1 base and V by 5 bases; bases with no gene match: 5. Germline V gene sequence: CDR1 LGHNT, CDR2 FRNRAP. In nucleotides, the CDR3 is TGTGCTAGTGGTCCCCCGGGACTAGCGGGGTCCTACGAGCAGTACTTC. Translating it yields CASGPPGLAGSYEQYF.

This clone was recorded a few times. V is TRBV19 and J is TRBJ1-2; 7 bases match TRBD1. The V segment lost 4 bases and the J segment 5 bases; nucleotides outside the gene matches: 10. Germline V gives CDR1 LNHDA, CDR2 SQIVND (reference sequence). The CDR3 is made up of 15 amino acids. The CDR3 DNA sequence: TGTGCCAGTAGTACCCCGAGACAGGGTTGGTATGGCTACACCTTC. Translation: CASSTPRQGWYGYTF.

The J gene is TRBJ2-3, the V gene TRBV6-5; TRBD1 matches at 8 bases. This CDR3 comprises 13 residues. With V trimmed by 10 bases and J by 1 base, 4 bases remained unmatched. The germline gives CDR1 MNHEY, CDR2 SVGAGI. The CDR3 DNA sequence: TGTGCCACCTCGGGACAGGGCACAGATACGCAGTATTTT. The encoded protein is CATSGQGTDTQYF.

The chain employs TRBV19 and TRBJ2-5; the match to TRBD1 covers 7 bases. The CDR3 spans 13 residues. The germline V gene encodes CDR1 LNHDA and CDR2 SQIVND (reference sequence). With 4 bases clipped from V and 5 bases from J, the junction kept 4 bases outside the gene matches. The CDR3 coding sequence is TGTGCCAGTAGTACCGACAGGGCCGAGACCCAGTACTTC. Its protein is CASSTDRAETQYF.

The CDR3 nucleotides are TGTGCCAGCAGCCCCATGGGACTAGCGGGGGGGAGCCCGTTCTTC. The encoded protein is CASSPMGLAGGSPFF. The V and J genes are TRBV5-6 and TRBJ2-1; 16 bases are shared with TRBD2. Germline V gene data show CDR1 as SGHDT and CDR2 as YYEEEE. V was pared by 4 bases and J by 15 bases, with 10 bases of the junction left unmatched. There are 15 residues in the CDR3.

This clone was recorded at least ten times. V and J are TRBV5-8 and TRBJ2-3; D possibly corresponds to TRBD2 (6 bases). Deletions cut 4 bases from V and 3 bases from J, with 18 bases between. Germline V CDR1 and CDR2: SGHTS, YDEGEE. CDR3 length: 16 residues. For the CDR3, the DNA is TGTGCCAGCAGCAGCCGGGAGCGGCCCGGGACAGATACGCAGTATTTT. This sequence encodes CASSSRERPGTDTQYF.

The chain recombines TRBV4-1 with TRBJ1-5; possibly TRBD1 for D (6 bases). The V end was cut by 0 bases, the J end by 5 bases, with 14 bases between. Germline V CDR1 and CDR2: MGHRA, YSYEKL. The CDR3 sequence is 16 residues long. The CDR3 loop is CASSQDRGGYYQPQHF. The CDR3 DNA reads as TGCGCCAGCAGCCAAGATAGAGGGGGATATTATCAGCCCCAGCATTTT.

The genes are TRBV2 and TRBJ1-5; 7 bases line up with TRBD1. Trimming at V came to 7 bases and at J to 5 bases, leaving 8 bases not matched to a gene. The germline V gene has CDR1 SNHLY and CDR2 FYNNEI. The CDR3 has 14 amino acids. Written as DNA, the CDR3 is TGTGCCAGCAAAAGACCCGGGACAGATCAGCCCCAGCATTTT. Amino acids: CASKRPGTDQPQHF.

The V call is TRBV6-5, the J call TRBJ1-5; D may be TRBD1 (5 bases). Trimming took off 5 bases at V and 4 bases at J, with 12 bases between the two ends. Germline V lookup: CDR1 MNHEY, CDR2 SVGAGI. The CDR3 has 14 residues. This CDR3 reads CASSRQGNNQPQHF. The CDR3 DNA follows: TGTGCCAGCAGTCGGCAGGGTAATAATCAGCCCCAGCATTTT.

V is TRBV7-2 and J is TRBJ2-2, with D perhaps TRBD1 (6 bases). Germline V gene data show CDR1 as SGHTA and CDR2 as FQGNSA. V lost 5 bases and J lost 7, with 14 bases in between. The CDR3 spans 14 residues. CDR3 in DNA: TGTGCCAGCAGCGGCACGAGGGGGATCGGGGAGCTGTTTTTT. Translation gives CASSGTRGIGELFF. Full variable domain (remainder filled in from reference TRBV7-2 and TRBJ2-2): GAGVSQSPSNKVTEKGKDVELRCDPISGHTALYWYRQSLGQGLEFLIYFQGNSAPDKSGLPSDRFSAERTGGSVSTLTIQRTQQEDSAVYLCASSGTRGIGELFFGEGSRLTVL.

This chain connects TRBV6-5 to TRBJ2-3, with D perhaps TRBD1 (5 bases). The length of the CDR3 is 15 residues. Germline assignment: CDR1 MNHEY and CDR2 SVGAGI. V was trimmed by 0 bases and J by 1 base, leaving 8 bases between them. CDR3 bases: TGTGCCAGCAGTTACTCAGGGGTTGGCACAGATACGCAGTATTTT. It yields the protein CASSYSGVGTDTQYF.

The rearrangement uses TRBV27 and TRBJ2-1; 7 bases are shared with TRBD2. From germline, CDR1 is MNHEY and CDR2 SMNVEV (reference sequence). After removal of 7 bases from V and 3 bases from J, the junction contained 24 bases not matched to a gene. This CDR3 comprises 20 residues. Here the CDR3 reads CASTLRADRGASGLYNEQFF. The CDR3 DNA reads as TGTGCCAGCACCCTAAGGGCAGATCGAGGGGCTAGCGGCCTCTACAATGAGCAGTTCTTC.

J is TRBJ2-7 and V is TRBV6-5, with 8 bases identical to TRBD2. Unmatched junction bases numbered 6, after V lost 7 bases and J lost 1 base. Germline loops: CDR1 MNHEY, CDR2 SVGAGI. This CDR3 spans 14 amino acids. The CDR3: CASKVASGSYEQYF. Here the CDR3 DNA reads TGTGCCAGCAAAGTGGCTAGCGGGTCCTACGAGCAGTACTTC.

CDR3 sequence: CASSPNTGEDTEAFF. DNA of the CDR3: TGTGCCAGCAGCCCCAATACAGGGGAGGACACTGAAGCTTTCTTT. The chain couples TRBV4-2 to TRBJ1-1, with 7 nucleotides matching TRBD1. This CDR3 comprises 15 residues. V was clipped by 4 bases and J by 3 bases; unmatched bases: 8. CDR1 LGHNA and CDR2 YNFKEQ come from the germline V gene.